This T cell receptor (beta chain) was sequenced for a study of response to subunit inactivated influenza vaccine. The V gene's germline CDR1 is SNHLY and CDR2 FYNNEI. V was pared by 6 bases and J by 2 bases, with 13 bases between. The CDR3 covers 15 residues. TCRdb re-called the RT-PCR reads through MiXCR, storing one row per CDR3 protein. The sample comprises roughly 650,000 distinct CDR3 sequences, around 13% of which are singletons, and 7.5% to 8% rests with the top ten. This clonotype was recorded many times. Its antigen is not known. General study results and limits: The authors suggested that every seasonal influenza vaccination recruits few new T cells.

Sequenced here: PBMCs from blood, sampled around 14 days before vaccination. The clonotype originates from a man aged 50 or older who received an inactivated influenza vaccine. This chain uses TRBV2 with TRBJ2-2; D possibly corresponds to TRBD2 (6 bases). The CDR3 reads CASRPGTLNTGELFF. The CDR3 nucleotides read TGTGCCAGCAGGCCCGGGACTTTAAACACCGGGGAGCTGTTTTTT.